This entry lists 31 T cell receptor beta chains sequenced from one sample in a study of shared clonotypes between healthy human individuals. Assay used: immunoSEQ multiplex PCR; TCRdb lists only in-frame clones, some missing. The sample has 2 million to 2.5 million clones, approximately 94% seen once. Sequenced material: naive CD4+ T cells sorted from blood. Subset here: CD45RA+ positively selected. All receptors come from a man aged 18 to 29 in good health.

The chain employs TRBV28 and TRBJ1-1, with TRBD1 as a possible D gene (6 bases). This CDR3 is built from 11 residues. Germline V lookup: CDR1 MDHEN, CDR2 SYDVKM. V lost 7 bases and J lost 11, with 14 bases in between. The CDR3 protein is CASTTTGLAFF. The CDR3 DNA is TGTGCCAGCACTACGACAGGACTGGCTTTCTTT. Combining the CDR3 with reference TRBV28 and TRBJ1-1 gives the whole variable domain DVKVTQSSRYLVKRTGEKVFLECVQDMDHENMFWYRQDPGLGLRLIYFSYDVKMKEKGDIPEGYSVSREKKERFSLILESASTNQTSMYLCASTTTGLAFFGQGTRLTVV.

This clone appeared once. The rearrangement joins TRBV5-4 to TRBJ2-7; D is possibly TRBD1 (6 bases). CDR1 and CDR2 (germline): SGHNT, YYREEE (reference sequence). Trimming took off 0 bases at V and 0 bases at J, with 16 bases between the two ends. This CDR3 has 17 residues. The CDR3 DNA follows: TGTGCCAGCAGCTTGGGGAACTCAGGACAGAGCTCCTACGAGCAGTACTTC. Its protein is CASSLGNSGQSSYEQYF.

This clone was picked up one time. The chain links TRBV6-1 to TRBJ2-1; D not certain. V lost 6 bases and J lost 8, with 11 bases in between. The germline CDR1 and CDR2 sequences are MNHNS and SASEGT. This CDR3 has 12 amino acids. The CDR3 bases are TGTGCCAGCAGCGAGTTGTTTTATGAGCAGTTCTTC. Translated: CASSELFYEQFF.

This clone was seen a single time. For the CDR3, the DNA is TGCGCCAGCAGTGATTACAGGGGGCTGAACACTGAAGCTTTCTTT. Its protein is CASSDYRGLNTEAFF. The rearrangement links TRBV10-1 to TRBJ1-1; 9 bases are shared with TRBD1. The CDR3 is made up of 15 amino acids. Germline assignment: CDR1 WNHNN and CDR2 SYGVQD (reference sequence). Losses at the gene ends were 3 bases for V and 0 bases for J; bases not matched to a gene: 2.

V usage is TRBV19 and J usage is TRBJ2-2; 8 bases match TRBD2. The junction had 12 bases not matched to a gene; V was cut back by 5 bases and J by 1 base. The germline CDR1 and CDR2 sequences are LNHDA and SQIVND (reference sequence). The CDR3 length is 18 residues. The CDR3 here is CASSRGSKTSENTGELFF. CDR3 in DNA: TGTGCCAGTAGTCGAGGTAGTAAGACTAGCGAGAACACCGGGGAGCTGTTTTTT.

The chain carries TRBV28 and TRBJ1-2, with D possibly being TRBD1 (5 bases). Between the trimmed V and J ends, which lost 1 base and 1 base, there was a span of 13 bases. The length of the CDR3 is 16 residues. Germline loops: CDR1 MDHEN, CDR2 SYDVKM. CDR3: CASSLSPGQINYGYTF. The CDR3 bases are TGTGCCAGCAGTTTATCCCCAGGGCAGATTAACTATGGCTACACCTTC.

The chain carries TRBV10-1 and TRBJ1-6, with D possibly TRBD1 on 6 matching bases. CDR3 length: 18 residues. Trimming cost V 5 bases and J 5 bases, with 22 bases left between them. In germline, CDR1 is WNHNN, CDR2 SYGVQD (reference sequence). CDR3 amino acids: CASSLTIPGHDDNSPLHF. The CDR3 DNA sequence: TGCGCCAGCAGTCTTACAATTCCGGGACACGATGATAATTCACCCCTCCACTTT.

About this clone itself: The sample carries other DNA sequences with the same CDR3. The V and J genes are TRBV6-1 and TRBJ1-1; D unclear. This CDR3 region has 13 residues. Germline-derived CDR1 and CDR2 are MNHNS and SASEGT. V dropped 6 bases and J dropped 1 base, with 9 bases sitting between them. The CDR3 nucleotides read TGTGCCAGCAGCCGAACTGGGAACACTGAAGCTTTCTTT. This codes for CASSRTGNTEAFF.

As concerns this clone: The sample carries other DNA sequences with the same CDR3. CDR3 bases: TGCGCCAGCAGTGAGCAGGGTAGCAATCAGCCCCAGCATTTT. Translating gives CASSEQGSNQPQHF. The chain recombines TRBV10-2 with TRBJ1-5, with D possibly TRBD1 on 5 matching bases. The CDR3 sequence is 14 residues long. In germline, CDR1 is WSHSY, CDR2 SAAADI. V lost 2 bases to trimming and J lost 0 bases, with 5 bases between them.

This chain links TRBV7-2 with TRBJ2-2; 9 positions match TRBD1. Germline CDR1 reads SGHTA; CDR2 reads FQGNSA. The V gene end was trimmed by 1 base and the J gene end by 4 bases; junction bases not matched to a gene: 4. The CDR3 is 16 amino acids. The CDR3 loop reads CASSLGRDRVTGELFF. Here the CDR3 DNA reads TGTGCCAGCAGCTTAGGGAGGGACAGGGTCACCGGGGAGCTGTTTTTT.

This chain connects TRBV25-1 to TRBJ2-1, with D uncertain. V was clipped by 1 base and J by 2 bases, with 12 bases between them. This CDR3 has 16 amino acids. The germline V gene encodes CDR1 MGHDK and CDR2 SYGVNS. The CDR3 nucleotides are TGTGCCAGCAGTGAATCGACCAAGGAAGCCTACAATGAGCAGTTCTTC. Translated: CASSESTKEAYNEQFF.

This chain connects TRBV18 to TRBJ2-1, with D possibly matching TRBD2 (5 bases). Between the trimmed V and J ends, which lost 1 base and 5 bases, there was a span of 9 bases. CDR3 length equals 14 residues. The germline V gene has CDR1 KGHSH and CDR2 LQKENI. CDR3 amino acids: CASSPRGLHNEQFF. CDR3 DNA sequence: TGTGCCAGCTCACCACGCGGGCTGCACAATGAGCAGTTCTTC.

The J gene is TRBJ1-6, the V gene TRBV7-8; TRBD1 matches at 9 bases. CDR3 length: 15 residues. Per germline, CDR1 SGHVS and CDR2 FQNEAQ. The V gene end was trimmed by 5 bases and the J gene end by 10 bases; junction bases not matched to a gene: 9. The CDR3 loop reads CASSPGTGKGSPLHF. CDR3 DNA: TGTGCCAGCAGCCCAGGGACAGGGAAAGGATCACCCCTCCACTTT. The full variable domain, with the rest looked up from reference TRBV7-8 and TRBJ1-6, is GAGVSQSPRYKVAKRGQDVALRCDPISGHVSLFWYQQALGQGPEFLTYFQNEAQLDKSGLPSDRFFAERPEGSVSTLKIQRTQQEDSAVYLCASSPGTGKGSPLHFGNGTRLTVT.

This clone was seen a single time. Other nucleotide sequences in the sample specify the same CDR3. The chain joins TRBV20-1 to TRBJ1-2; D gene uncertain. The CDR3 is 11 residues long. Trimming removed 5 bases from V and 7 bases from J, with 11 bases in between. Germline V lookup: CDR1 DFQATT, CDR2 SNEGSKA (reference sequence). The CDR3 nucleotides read TGCAGTGCTCCCGGGGATGGTGGCTACACCTTC. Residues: CSAPGDGGYTF.

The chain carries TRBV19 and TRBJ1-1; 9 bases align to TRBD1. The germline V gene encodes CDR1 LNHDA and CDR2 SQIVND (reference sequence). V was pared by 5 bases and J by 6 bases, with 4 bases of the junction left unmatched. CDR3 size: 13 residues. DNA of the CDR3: TGTGCCAGTAGTGAACAGGGGGCACCTGAAGCTTTCTTT. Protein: CASSEQGAPEAFF.

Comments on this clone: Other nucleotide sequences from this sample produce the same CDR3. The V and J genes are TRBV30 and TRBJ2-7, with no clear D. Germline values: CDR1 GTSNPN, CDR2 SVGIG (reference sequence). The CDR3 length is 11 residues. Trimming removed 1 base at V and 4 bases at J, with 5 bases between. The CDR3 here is CAWSASYEQYF. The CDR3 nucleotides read TGTGCCTGGAGTGCCTCTTACGAGCAGTACTTC.

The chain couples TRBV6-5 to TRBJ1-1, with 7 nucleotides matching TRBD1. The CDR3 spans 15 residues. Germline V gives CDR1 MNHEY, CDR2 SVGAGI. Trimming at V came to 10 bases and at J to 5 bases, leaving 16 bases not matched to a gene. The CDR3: CATRQGSQMATEAFF. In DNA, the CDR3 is TGTGCCACCCGACAGGGCTCACAAATGGCGACTGAAGCTTTCTTT.

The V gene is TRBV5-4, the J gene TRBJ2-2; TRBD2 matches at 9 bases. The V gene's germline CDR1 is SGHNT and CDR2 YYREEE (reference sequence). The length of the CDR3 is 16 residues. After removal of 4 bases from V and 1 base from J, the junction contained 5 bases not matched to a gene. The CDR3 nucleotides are TGTGCCAGCAGCCCCGCGGGGGGGCGGAACACCGGGGAGCTGTTTTTT. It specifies CASSPAGGRNTGELFF.

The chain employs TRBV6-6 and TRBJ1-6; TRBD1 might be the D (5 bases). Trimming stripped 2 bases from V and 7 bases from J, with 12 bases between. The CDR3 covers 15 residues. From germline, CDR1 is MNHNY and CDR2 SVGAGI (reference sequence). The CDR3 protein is CASSYEPGQNSPLHF. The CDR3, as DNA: TGTGCCAGCAGTTACGAGCCAGGGCAGAATTCACCCCTCCACTTT.

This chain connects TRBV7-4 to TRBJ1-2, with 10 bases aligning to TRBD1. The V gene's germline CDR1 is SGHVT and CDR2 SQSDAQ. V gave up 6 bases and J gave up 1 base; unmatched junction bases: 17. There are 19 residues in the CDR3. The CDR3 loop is CASRIYWLGTGARNYGYTF. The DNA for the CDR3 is TGTGCCAGCAGAATATACTGGTTAGGGACAGGGGCCCGTAACTATGGCTACACCTTC.

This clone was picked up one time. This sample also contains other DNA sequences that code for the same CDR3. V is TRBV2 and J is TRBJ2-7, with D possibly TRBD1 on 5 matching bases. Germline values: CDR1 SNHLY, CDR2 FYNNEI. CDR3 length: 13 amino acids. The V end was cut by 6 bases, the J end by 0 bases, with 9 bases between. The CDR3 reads CASSRGASYEQYF. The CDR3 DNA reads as TGTGCCAGCAGCCGTGGGGCCTCCTACGAGCAGTACTTC.

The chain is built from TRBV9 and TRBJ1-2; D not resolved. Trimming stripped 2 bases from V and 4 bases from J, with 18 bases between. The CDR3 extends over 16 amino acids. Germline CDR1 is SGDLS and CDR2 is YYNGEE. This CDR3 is CASSVGRVTPLYGYTF. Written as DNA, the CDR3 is TGTGCCAGCAGCGTTGGGAGGGTCACCCCCCTCTATGGCTACACCTTC.

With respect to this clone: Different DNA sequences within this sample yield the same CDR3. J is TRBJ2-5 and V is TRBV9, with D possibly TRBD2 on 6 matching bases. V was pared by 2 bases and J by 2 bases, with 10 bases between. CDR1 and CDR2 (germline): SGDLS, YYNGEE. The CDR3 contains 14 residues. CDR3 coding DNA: TGTGCCAGCAGCGTCGGGAGTCTACAAGAGACCCAGTACTTC. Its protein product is CASSVGSLQETQYF.

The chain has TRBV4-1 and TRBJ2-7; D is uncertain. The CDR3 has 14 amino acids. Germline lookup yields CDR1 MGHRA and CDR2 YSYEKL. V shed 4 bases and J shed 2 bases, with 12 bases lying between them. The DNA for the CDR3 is TGCGCCAGCAGCCGCGAGCTCTCAACCTACGAGCAGTACTTC. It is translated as CASSRELSTYEQYF.

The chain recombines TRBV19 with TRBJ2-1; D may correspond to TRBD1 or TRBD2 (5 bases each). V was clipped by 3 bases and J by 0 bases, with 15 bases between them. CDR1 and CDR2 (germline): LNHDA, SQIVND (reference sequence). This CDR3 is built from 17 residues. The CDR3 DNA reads TGTGCCAGTAGTATCTCCACGAAGGGGAGCTCCTACAATGAGCAGTTCTTC. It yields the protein CASSISTKGSSYNEQFF.

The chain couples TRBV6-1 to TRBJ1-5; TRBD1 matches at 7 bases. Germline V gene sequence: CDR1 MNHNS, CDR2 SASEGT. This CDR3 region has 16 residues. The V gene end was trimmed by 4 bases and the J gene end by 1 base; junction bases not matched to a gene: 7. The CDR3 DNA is TGTGCCAGCAGTGGGGAGCAGACAGGGAGCAATCAGCCCCAGCATTTT. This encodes CASSGEQTGSNQPQHF.

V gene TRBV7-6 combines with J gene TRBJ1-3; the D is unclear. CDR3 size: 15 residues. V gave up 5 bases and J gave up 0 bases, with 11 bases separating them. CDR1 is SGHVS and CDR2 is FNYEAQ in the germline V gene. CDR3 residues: CASSPGPNSGNTIYF. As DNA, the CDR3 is TGTGCCAGCAGCCCCGGACCGAACTCTGGAAACACCATATATTTT.

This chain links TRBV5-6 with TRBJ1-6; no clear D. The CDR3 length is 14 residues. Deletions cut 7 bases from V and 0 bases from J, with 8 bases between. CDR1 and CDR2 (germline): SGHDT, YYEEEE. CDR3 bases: TGTGCCAGCGGATCGAGCTCCTATAATTCACCCCTCCACTTT. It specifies CASGSSSYNSPLHF.

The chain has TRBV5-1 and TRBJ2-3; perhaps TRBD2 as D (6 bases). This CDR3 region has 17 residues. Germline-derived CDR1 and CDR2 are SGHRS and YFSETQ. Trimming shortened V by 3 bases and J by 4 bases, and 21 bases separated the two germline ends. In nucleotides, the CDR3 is TGCGCCAGCAGCTCGCGGGTGACTAGTTATGAGGCAGATACGCAGTATTTT. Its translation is CASSSRVTSYEADTQYF.

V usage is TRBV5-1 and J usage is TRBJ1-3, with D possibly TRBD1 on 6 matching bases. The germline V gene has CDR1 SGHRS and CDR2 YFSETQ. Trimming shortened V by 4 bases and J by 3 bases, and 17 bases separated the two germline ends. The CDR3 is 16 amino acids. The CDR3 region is CASSQQGSGFGNTIYF. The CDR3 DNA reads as TGCGCCAGCAGCCAACAGGGATCTGGGTTTGGAAACACCATATATTTT.

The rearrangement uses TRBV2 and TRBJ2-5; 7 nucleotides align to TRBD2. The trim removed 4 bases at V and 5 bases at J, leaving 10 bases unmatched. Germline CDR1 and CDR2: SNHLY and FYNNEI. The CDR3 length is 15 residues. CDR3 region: CASSVPTSEAETQYF. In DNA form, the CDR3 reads TGTGCCAGCAGTGTACCAACTAGCGAGGCGGAGACCCAGTACTTC.